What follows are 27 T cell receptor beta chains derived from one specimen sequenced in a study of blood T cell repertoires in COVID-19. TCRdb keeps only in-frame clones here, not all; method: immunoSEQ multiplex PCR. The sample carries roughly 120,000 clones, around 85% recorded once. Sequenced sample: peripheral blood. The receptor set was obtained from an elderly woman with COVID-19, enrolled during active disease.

CDR3 DNA sequence: TGTGCCAGCAGCCAAGATGGACTAGCGGGATCCCACGAGCAGTACTTC. Its protein is CASSQDGLAGSHEQYF. The chain employs TRBV6-2 or TRBV6-3 and TRBJ2-7; 12 bases match TRBD2. Germline values: CDR1 MNHEY, CDR2 SVGEGT. V lost 6 bases to trimming and J lost 5 bases; unmatched junction nucleotides: 11. This CDR3 contains 16 residues.

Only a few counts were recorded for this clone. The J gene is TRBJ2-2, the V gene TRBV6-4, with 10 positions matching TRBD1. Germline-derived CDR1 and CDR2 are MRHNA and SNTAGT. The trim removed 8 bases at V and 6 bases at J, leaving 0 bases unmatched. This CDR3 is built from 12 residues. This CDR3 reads CASGTGAGELFF. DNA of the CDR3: TGTGCCAGCGGGACAGGGGCCGGGGAGCTGTTTTTT.

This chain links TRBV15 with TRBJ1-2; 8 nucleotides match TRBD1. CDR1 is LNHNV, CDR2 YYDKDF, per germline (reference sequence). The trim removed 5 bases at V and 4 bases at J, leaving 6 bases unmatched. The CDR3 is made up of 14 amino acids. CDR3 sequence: CATSPTGVVYGYTF. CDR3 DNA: TGTGCCACCAGCCCGACAGGGGTCGTCTATGGCTACACCTTC.

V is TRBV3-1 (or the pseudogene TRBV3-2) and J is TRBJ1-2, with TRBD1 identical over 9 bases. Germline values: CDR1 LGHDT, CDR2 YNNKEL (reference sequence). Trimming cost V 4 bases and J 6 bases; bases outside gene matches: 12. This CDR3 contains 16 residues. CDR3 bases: TGTGCCAGCAGCCGGACTACAGGGGGCGCTTTAAATGGCTACACCTTC. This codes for CASSRTTGGALNGYTF.

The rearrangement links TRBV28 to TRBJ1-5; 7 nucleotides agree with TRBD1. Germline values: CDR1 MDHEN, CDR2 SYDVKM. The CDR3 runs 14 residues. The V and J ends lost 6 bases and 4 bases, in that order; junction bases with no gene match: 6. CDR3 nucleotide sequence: TGTGCCAGCAGGTCGACAGGGTTAAATCAGCCCCAGCATTTT. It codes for CASRSTGLNQPQHF.

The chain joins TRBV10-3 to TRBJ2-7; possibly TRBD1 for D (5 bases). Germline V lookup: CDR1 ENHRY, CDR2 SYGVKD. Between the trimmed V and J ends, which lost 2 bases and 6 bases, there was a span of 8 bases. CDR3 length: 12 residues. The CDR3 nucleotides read TGTGCCATCAGTGAGGACAGACGCGAGCAGTACTTC. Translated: CAISEDRREQYF.

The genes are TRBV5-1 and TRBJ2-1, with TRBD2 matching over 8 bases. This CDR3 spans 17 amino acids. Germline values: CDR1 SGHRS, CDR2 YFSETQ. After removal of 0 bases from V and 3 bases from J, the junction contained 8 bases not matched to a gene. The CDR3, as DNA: TGCGCCAGCAGCTTGGCCGAGACTAGCGACTTCTACAATGAGCAGTTCTTC. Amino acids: CASSLAETSDFYNEQFF. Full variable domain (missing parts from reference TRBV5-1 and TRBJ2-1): KAGVTQTPRYLIKTRGQQVTLSCSPISGHRSVSWYQQTPGQGLQFLFEYFSETQRNKGNFPGRFSGRQFSNSRSEMNVSTLELGDSALYLCASSLAETSDFYNEQFFGPGTRLTVL.

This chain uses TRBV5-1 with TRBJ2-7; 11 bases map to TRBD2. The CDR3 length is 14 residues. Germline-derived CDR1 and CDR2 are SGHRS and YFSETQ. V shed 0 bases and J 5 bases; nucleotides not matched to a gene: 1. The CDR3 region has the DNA TGCGCCAGCAGCTTGGCACTAGCGGGAGACGAGCAGTACTTC. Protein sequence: CASSLALAGDEQYF.

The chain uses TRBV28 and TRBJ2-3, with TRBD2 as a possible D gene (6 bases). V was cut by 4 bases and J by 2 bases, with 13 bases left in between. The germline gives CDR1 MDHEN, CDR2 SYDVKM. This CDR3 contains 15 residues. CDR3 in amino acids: CASSSSGLPTDTQYF. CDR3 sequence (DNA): TGTGCCAGCAGTTCCTCGGGACTCCCCACAGATACGCAGTATTTT.

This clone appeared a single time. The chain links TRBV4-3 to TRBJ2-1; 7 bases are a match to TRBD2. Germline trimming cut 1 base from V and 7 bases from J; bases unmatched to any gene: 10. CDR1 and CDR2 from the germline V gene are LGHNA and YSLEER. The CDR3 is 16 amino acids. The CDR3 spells CASSQGALREFNEQFF. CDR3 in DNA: TGCGCCAGCAGCCAAGGGGCATTGCGGGAGTTTAATGAGCAGTTCTTC.

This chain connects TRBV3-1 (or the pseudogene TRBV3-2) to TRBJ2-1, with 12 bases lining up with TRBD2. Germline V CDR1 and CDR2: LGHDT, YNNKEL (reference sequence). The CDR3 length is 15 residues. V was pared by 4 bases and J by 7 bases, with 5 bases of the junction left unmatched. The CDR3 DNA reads TGTGCCAGCAGCCTGACTAGCGGGAGTAGTAATGAGCAGTTCTTC. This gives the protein CASSLTSGSSNEQFF.

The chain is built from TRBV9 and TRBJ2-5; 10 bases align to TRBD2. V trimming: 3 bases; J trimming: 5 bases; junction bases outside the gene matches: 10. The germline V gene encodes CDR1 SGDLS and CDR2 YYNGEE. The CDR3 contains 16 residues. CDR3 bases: TGTGCCAGCAGCGCCGGGAGCGGGAGGGCTGTGGAGACCCAGTACTTC. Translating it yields CASSAGSGRAVETQYF.

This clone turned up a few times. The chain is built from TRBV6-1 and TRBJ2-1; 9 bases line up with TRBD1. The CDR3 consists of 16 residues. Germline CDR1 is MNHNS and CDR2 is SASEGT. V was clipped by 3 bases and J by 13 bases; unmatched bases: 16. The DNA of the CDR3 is TGTGCCAGCAGTGAGGTGGTGGGACAGGGCACGGACAATCAGTTCTTC. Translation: CASSEVVGQGTDNQFF.

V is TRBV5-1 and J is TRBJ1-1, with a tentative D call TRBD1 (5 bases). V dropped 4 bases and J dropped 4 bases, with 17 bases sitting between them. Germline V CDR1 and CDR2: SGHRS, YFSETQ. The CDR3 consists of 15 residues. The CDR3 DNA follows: TGCGCCAGCAGCCGGGACTCCAATCTGGGCACTGAAGCTTTCTTT. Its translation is CASSRDSNLGTEAFF.

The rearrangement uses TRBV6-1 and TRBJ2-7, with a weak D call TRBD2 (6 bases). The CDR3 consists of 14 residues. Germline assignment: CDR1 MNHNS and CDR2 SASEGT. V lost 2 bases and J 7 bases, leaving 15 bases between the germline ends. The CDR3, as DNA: TGTGCCAGCAGTGAATTCTCCGGAGGGGAAGAGCAGTACTTC. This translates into CASSEFSGGEEQYF.

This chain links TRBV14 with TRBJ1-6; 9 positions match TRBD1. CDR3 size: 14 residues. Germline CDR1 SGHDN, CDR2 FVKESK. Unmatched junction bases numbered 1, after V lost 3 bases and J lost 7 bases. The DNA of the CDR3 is TGTGCCAGCAGCCAGACAGGGGGGAATTCACCCCTCCACTTT. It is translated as CASSQTGGNSPLHF.

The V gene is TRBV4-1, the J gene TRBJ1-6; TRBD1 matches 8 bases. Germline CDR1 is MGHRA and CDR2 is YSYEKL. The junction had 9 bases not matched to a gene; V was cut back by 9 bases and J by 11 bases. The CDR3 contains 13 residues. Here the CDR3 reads CARDRDFRPPLHF. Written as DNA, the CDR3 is TGCGCCAGGGACAGGGATTTTAGACCACCCCTCCACTTT.

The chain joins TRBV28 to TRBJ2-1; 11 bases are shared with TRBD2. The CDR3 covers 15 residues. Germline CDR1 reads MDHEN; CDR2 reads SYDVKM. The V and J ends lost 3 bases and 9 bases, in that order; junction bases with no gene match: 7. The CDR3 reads CASSFLAGGGSEQFF. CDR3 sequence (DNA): TGTGCCAGCAGTTTTCTAGCGGGAGGCGGGAGTGAGCAGTTCTTC.

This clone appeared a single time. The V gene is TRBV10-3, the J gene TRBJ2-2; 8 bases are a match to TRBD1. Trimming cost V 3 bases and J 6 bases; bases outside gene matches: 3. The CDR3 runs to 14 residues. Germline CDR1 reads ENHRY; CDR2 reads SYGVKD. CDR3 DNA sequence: TGTGCCATCAGTGAATCACAGGGGGCCGGGGAGCTGTTTTTT. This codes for CAISESQGAGELFF.

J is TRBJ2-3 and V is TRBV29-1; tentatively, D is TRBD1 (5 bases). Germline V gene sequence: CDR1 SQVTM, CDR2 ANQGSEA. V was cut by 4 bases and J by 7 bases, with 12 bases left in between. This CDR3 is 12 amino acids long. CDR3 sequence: CSVAQGGYTQYF. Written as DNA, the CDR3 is TGCAGCGTTGCGCAGGGTGGATATACGCAGTATTTT.

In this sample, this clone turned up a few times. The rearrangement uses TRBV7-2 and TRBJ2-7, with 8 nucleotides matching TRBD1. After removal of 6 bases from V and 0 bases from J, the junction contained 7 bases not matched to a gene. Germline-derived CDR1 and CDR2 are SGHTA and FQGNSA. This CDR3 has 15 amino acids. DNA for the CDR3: TGTGCCAGCAGAGGCGGGACAGGCCTCTCCTACGAGCAGTACTTC. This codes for CASRGGTGLSYEQYF.

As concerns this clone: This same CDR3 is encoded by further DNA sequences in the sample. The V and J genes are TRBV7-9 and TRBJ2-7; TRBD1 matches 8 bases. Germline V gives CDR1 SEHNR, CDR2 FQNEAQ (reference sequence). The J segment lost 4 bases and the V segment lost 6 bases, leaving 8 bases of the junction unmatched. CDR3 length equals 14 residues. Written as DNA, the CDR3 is TGTGCCAGCAGTAGTGGGACAGGAGATTACGAGCAGTACTTC. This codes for CASSSGTGDYEQYF.

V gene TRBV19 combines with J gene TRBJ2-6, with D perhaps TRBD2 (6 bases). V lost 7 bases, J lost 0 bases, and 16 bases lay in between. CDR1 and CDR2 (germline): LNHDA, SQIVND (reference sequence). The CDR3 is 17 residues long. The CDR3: CASMGDGRDSGANVLTF. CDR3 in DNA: TGTGCCAGTATGGGGGACGGGAGAGACTCTGGGGCCAACGTCCTGACTTTC.

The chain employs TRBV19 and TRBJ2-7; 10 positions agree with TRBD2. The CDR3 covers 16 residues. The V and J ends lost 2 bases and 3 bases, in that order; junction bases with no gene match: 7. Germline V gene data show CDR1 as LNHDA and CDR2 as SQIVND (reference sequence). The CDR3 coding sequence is TGTGCCAGTAGTATACTGCCTAGCGGGAGTTTCTACGAGCAGTACTTC. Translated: CASSILPSGSFYEQYF.

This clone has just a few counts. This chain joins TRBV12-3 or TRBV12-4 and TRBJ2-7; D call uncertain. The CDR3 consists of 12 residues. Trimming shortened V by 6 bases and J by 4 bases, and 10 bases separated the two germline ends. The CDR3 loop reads CASSRPRYEQYF. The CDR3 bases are TGTGCCAGCAGCCGCCCCAGATACGAGCAGTACTTC.

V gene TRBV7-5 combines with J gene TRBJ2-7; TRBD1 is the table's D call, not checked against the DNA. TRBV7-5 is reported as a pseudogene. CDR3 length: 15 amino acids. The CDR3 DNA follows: TGTGCCAGAAGCTTAGCCGAAGACAGGAACTACGAGCAGTACTTC. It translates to CARSLAEDRNYEQYF.

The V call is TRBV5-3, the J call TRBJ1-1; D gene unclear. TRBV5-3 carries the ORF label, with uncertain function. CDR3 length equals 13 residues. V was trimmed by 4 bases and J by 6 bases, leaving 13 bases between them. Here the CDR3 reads CARSPAPVAEAFF. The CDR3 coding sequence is TGTGCCAGAAGCCCAGCGCCCGTTGCTGAAGCTTTCTTT.